The 27 T cell receptor beta chains below come from one sample, sequenced in a study of tumor-infiltrating lymphocytes in primary liver carcinoma. RNA isolated from unsorted whole blood supplied the blood RNA, with germline DNA also extracted. Starting material of about 480 ng total RNA yielded TCR beta cDNA via a constant-region primer. Three-round nested multiplex PCR performed with slightly modified ARM-PCR produced the TCR beta libraries. A C-beta reverse primer was combined with TRBV1-TRBV30 forward primers in the first two PCR rounds, and each round had roughly 9 cycles. In TCRdb, the multiplex PCR reads were re-called with MiXCR into one record per CDR3 protein. The sample contains around 210,000 distinct CDR3 sequences, 65% of which appear only once. The material sequenced was peripheral blood. The receptors were sampled from a woman between 55 and 75 years old with primary liver carcinoma and hepatitis B virus infection.

The sample holds many counts of this clonotype. The V gene is TRBV6-5, the J gene TRBJ2-7; no reliable D call. There are 15 residues in the CDR3. Trimming removed 0 bases from V and 0 bases from J, with 9 bases in between. Germline lookup yields CDR1 MNHEY and CDR2 SVGAGI. CDR3: CASSYSPARSYEQYF. CDR3 in DNA: TGTGCCAGCAGTTACTCGCCAGCCCGCTCCTACGAGCAGTACTTC.

The rearrangement uses TRBV10-1 and TRBJ1-1; no clear D. The V gene's germline CDR1 is WNHNN and CDR2 SYGVQD (reference sequence). The CDR3 is 13 residues long. The ends were cut back, 6 bases at V and 0 bases at J, with 8 bases in the middle. The CDR3 sequence is CASSGRVNTEAFF. The CDR3 DNA sequence: TGCGCCAGCAGCGGACGGGTGAACACTGAAGCTTTCTTT.

A note on this clonotype: A read error is likely, as this CDR3 ends without the conserved phenylalanine or tryptophan. This chain connects TRBV11-2 to TRBJ2-1; TRBD2 matches 9 bases. This CDR3 comprises 18 residues. J lost 0 bases, V lost 5 bases, and 11 bases had no gene match. Germline CDR1 and CDR2: SGHAT and FQNNGV. The CDR3 loop reads CASSVLRLAVNSYNEQFL. The DNA for the CDR3 is TGTGCCAGCAGCGTACTAAGACTAGCGGTTAACTCCTACAATGAGCAGTTCTTA.

The V call is TRBV24-1, the J call TRBJ1-1; 7 bases agree with TRBD1. V lost 5 bases to trimming and J lost 7 bases; unmatched junction nucleotides: 12. There are 15 residues in the CDR3. CDR1 is KGHDR, CDR2 SFDVKD, per germline. In nucleotides, the CDR3 is TGTGCCACCAGTGGGAACGGCGACGACAGGGTTGAAGCTTTCTTT. Its translation: CATSGNGDDRVEAFF.

The chain couples TRBV20-1 to TRBJ2-7; 9 nucleotides line up with TRBD2. This CDR3 is 14 amino acids long. The V segment lost 7 bases and the J segment 3 bases; nucleotides outside the gene matches: 10. CDR1 DFQATT and CDR2 SNEGSKA come from the germline V gene (reference sequence). CDR3 nucleotide sequence: TGCAGTGGGACCTTAGCGGGAGTAGTCTACGAGCAGTACTTC. Protein: CSGTLAGVVYEQYF.

A single count supports this clonotype. The junction shows a germline mismatch at one end, possibly a read error. V and J are TRBV11-2 and TRBJ2-6; possibly TRBD1 for D (6 bases). The CDR3 consists of 17 residues. CDR1 and CDR2 (germline): SGHAT, FQNNGV. CDR3 region: CASNLAQGWAGANVLTF. The CDR3 nucleotides are TGTGCCAGCAACTTAGCCCAGGGGTGGGCTGGAGCCAACGTCCTGACTTTC.

This clonotype was detected only once. The chain recombines TRBV5-1 with TRBJ2-7; 7 bases are a match to TRBD2. Germline CDR1 and CDR2: SGHRS and YFSETQ. V shed 0 bases, J shed 3 bases, and the junction held 9 bases outside the gene matches. This CDR3 contains 16 residues. This CDR3 reads CASSLAAGRGDYEQYF. The CDR3 DNA follows: TGCGCCAGCAGCTTGGCGGCGGGTCGGGGGGACTACGAGCAGTACTTC.

The chain employs TRBV7-9 and TRBJ2-2; no definite D call. Germline V gene lookup returns CDR1 SEHNR and CDR2 FQNEAQ (reference sequence). The CDR3 runs to 14 residues. The V end lost 5 bases, the J end lost 0 bases, and 7 bases lay between the germline ends. CDR3 in amino acids: CASSRTANTGELFF. The CDR3 nucleotides read TGTGCCAGCAGCCGAACAGCGAACACCGGGGAGCTGTTTTTT.

Remarks on this clonotype: The conserved phenylalanine or tryptophan is not found at the CDR3 terminus, so this likely reflects a read error. The chain uses TRBV11-3 and TRBJ1-6; no clear D gene. The CDR3 is made up of 15 amino acids. V lost 9 bases to trimming and J lost 6 bases, with 18 bases between them. Germline CDR1 and CDR2: SGHNT and YENEEA. CDR3 DNA: TGTGCCAGTAGCGGACCCCCGGCCTCTAATTCACCCCTCCACTTA. Translation: CASSGPPASNSPLHL.

This clonotype was detected ten times or more. The J gene is TRBJ2-1, the V gene TRBV11-2; tentatively, D is TRBD1 or TRBD2 (6 bases each). Germline V CDR1 and CDR2: SGHAT, FQNNGV. This CDR3 spans 14 amino acids. V gave up 2 bases and J gave up 10 bases, with 15 bases separating them. The CDR3 region is CASSLLGGQGEQFF. For the CDR3, the DNA is TGTGCCAGCAGCTTACTGGGGGGACAAGGGGAGCAGTTCTTC.

The chain couples TRBV29-1 to TRBJ2-1, with 10 positions matching TRBD2. The CDR3 contains 14 residues. Germline CDR1 is SQVTM and CDR2 is ANQGSEA. The CDR3 DNA reads TGCAACGTCAAGACTAGCGGGTACTACAATGAGCAGTTCTTC. Its protein is CNVKTSGYYNEQFF.

The chain employs TRBV30 and TRBJ2-3; the D gene is possibly TRBD1 (8 bases). The V end lost 6 bases, the J end lost 6 bases, and 25 bases lay between the germline ends. The CDR3 consists of 16 residues. Germline CDR1 is GTSNPN and CDR2 is SVGIG (reference sequence). CDR3 sequence reads: CACPIRNRGGTDTQYF. The DNA of the CDR3 is TGTGCCTGTCCTATAAGAAACAGGGGGGGTACGGATACGCAGTATTTT.

This clonotype came up many times. J is TRBJ2-5 and V is TRBV7-8; 8 bases map to TRBD1. Germline V gene data show CDR1 as SGHVS and CDR2 as FQNEAQ. This CDR3 comprises 16 residues. With 1 base clipped from V and 7 bases from J, the junction kept 11 bases outside the gene matches. Here the CDR3 reads CASSLGGGRGLMTQYF. In nucleotides, the CDR3 is TGTGCCAGCAGCTTAGGAGGGGGCAGGGGGCTTATGACCCAGTACTTC.

A word on this clonotype: At one of its ends the junction is not consistent with the germline gene, which may arise from a read error. The V call is TRBV12-3 or TRBV12-4, the J call TRBJ2-2, with D perhaps TRBD1 or TRBD2 (5 bases each). The CDR3 covers 17 residues. In DNA, the CDR3 is TGTGCCTGCAGTGAACTTCGGGACCTCGAGGACACCGGGGAGCTGTCTTTT. It codes for CACSELRDLEDTGELSF.

Regarding this clonotype: Germline is not matched at one junction end, which may reflect a read error. The chain is built from TRBV11-3 and TRBJ2-2; either TRBD1 or TRBD2 may fit D (6 bases each). This CDR3 region has 14 residues. Germline loops: CDR1 SGHNT, CDR2 YENEEA. CDR3 bases: TGTGCCAGCAGCTTTAACAGGGACACCGGGGGGCTGTTTTTT. Translated, it gives CASSFNRDTGGLFF.

This clonotype has at least ten counts. The chain joins TRBV7-8 to TRBJ1-2; D is unclear. The CDR3 is 12 amino acids. V lost 10 bases and J lost 4, with 13 bases in between. The germline V gene has CDR1 SGHVS and CDR2 FQNEAQ. The CDR3 DNA reads TGTGCCACCAGAACCGAGGGCTATGGCTACACCTTC. Translated: CATRTEGYGYTF. Combining the CDR3 with reference TRBV7-8 and TRBJ1-2 gives the whole variable domain GAGVSQSPRYKVAKRGQDVALRCDPISGHVSLFWYQQALGQGPEFLTYFQNEAQLDKSGLPSDRFFAERPEGSVSTLKIQRTQQEDSAVYLCATRTEGYGYTFGSGTRLTVV.

As concerns this clonotype: Relative to the germline gene, one junction end is altered; a read error may explain this. The J gene is TRBJ2-2, the V gene TRBV12-3 or TRBV12-4, with 7 bases matching TRBD2. There are 14 residues in the CDR3. CDR3 sequence: CASRLAQCTGEPFF. In nucleotides, the CDR3 is TGTGCCAGCAGACTAGCGCAGTGCACCGGGGAGCCGTTTTTT.

This clonotype occurred a few times. The chain recombines TRBV28 with TRBJ2-4; 11 positions agree with TRBD2. Germline trimming cut 6 bases from V and 6 bases from J; bases unmatched to any gene: 4. This CDR3 region has 14 residues. Germline V gene data show CDR1 as MDHEN and CDR2 as SYDVKM. The CDR3: CASSGGLAVNIQYF. The CDR3 region has the DNA TGTGCCAGCAGCGGGGGACTAGCGGTAAACATTCAGTACTTC.

The chain is built from TRBV6-5 and TRBJ2-7; D perhaps matches TRBD2 (5 bases). Germline CDR1 MNHEY, CDR2 SVGAGI. There are 13 residues in the CDR3. V was clipped by 0 bases and J by 7 bases, with 10 bases between them. The CDR3 region is CASSYSVLAEQYF. The CDR3 DNA reads TGTGCCAGCAGTTACTCGGTATTAGCGGAGCAGTACTTC.

Many counts were recorded for this clonotype. This chain connects TRBV11-3 to TRBJ2-1, with TRBD2 matching over 8 bases. V shed 5 bases, J shed 4 bases, and the junction held 1 base outside the gene matches. CDR1 and CDR2 (germline): SGHNT, YENEEA. The CDR3 loop spans 13 amino acids. The CDR3 reads CASSIAGYNEQFF. CDR3 nucleotides: TGTGCCAGCAGCATAGCGGGATACAATGAGCAGTTCTTC.

This clonotype was counted once. CDR3 bases: TGTGCCATCAAGCAGGATGGCCATGAGACCCAGTACTTC. Protein sequence: CAIKQDGHETQYF. V gene TRBV10-3 combines with J gene TRBJ2-5, with D unresolved. Deletions cut 7 bases from V and 5 bases from J, with 14 bases between. This CDR3 contains 13 residues. CDR1 and CDR2 (germline): ENHRY, SYGVKD.

This clonotype was counted between two and nine times. This sequence joins TRBV5-1 and TRBJ2-7; possible D gene TRBD1, 6 bases. The CDR3 has 14 residues. Trimming left V 4 bases short and J 5 bases short, with 16 bases between. Germline lookup yields CDR1 SGHRS and CDR2 YFSETQ. The CDR3 protein is CASSRDAGVNEQYF. DNA of the CDR3: TGCGCCAGCAGCCGGGATGCAGGGGTAAACGAGCAGTACTTC.

A note on this clonotype: A much larger clone differs from this one at a single base, so this may be a read error. The chain recombines TRBV4-2 with TRBJ1-5, with a tentative D call TRBD1 (6 bases). The germline V gene encodes CDR1 LGHNA and CDR2 YNFKEQ. This CDR3 region has 15 residues. For the CDR3, the DNA is TGTGCCAACAGCCAAGGTTTAGGGGGGGTTCAGCCCCAGCATTTT. This gives the protein CANSQGLGGVQPQHF.

Turning to this clonotype: The junction shows a germline mismatch at one end, possibly a read error. The CDR3 nucleotides are TGTGCCAGCAGCTTAGAGTTCGGGCGCGAGCGGTACTTC. Its translation is CASSLEFGRERYF. The V and J genes are TRBV11-2 and TRBJ2-7, with D hard to call. Germline V gene data show CDR1 as SGHAT and CDR2 as FQNNGV. The length of the CDR3 is 13 residues.

A note on this clonotype: One base away lies a much larger clone, so this may be a sequencing read error. The V gene is TRBV28, the J gene TRBJ1-1; 10 bases agree with TRBD1. The V and J ends lost 11 bases and 4 bases, in that order; junction bases with no gene match: 10. Germline V gene lookup returns CDR1 MDHEN and CDR2 SYDVKM. The CDR3 loop spans 14 amino acids. The CDR3 loop reads CACQTGGSGTEAFF. The CDR3 DNA reads TGTGCCTGTCAGACAGGGGGCAGTGGCACTGAAGCTTTCTTT.

V is TRBV5-4 and J is TRBJ2-3, with D perhaps matching TRBD2 (5 bases). Germline V gene lookup returns CDR1 SGHNT and CDR2 YYREEE (reference sequence). CDR3 length equals 15 residues. The V and J ends lost 0 bases and 1 base respectively, with 9 bases between them. CDR3 amino acids: CASSLGTPGTDTQYF. The DNA of the CDR3 is TGTGCCAGCAGCTTGGGGACTCCTGGCACAGATACGCAGTATTTT.

Turning to this clonotype: With a much larger clone just one base away, this may be a read error. This chain joins TRBV13 and TRBJ2-1; either TRBD1 or TRBD2 may fit D (5 bases each). The CDR3 consists of 14 residues. Germline lookup yields CDR1 PRHDT and CDR2 FYEKMQ (reference sequence). V dropped 7 bases and J dropped 4 bases, with 14 bases sitting between them. Here the CDR3 DNA reads TGTGCCAGCAACACCCGGGACGGATACAATGAGCAGTTCTTC. It yields the protein CASNTRDGYNEQFF.